Given below is one T cell receptor beta chain in context. By sample share, this clonotype is large (0.1 to 1%). Its specific antigen is unknown. Qualities for individual bases were not recorded, and no much larger clone is one base off. The receptor library was made with PCR. At the Johns Hopkins FTIC core, DNA from the cultured CD4+ T cells underwent TCR sequencing with the Oncomine TCR Beta short-read assay. The QIAamp micro DNA kit was used to extract genomic DNA from the cultured CD4+ T cells. Oncomine TCR Beta libraries from cultured CD4+ T cells were pooled with unique dual indexes and sequenced on an Illumina iSeq 100. The paper's processing steps were these. Non-productive sequences were removed, and CDR3s not starting with C, not ending with F or W, or shorter than 7 amino acids were discarded. The MANAFEST web application was used to identify antigen-specific clonotypes by comparing peptide-stimulated wells against reference wells and other culture wells. Positive clones required FDR below 0.05, an odds ratio above 5, and productive frequency above 0.1% in at least two of three replicate wells. A clonotype counted as cross-reactive if it showed significant expansion both in the SARS-CoV-2 spike wells and in at least one common cold coronavirus spike condition. CDR3 homology was assessed with Levenshtein distances (stringdist) and unrooted phylogenetic trees (ape) in R version 3.6.1. TCRdb reran the public reads through fastp at Q25 and MiXCR, keeping productive beta chains. Each entry merges the rows of one CDR3 protein and shows their most common DNA and genes. TCRdb, not the original authors, processed these V and J calls. The sample contains some 12,000 distinct CDR3 sequences, 55% to 65% of them found a single time. More than 7% of the sample rests with the top ten.

The sample belongs to a study of vaccination and CD4 T cells after COVID-19 (dated by TCRdb to 2021 to 2024). Broadly, across the study: SARS-CoV-2 positivity had been established in the convalescent patients by nasal swab PCR, and mild disease was recorded in roughly 10 of these patients and severe disease in one. Two doses of either the Pfizer-BioNTech BNT162b2 vaccine (n=8) or the Moderna mRNA-1273 vaccine (n=2) were administered to participants. The convalescent cohort included six males and four females, with two Hispanic individuals, seven Caucasians, two Asians and one multiracial person. As controls, cultures received a CEFX viral epitope pool (the positive control), an HIV-1 Nef peptide pool (the negative control), or no peptide at all. The cultures were stimulated with overlapping spike peptide pools from SARS-CoV-2 and from the common cold coronaviruses HCoV-NL63, HCoV-OC43 and HCoV-229E. The time from the second vaccine dose to post-vaccine blood sampling had a median of around 72 days and ranged from about 14 to 241 days. In 10 COVID-19 convalescent patients and a few infection-naive healthy vaccine recipients, the spike-specific CD4+ TCR repertoire before mRNA vaccination was compared with the repertoire after mRNA vaccination. Post-COVID blood samples were collected from convalescent patients a median of around 100 days after diagnosis, with a range of roughly 30 to 170 days.

General findings and caveats noted by the study authors: Among the post-vaccine SARS-CoV-2-reactive clones in convalescent patients, a median 86.3% showed up only after vaccination, which suggests vaccine-specific priming. Relatively few convalescent patients were included in the study, and early timepoints after natural infection were not analyzed. Although the median number of SARS-CoV-2-reactive clonotypes went up from more than 20 after infection to around 40 after vaccination, the increase was not significant. Nearly all vaccine-specific clones in convalescent patients (304 of 307) were mono-reactive for SARS-CoV-2 spike rather than cross-reactive with common cold coronaviruses.

Explained via the paper, the treatment or condition label denotes: approximately nine-day PBMC culture with coronavirus spike peptide pools or control peptides (ViraFEST assay). The ViraFEST assay was used in the study, in which antigen-specific T cells were expanded with peptide pools and expanded clonotypes were subsequently identified by TCR sequencing. The convalescent patients' positive SARS-CoV-2 PCR tests fell between March and December 2020, which was before the Alpha, Beta and Delta variants emerged in the United States. Roughly 2 million PBMCs per well were cultured in IMDM with 5% human AB serum and 8 to 10 IU/ml IL-2, plus 10 ug/ml peptide pools. On days 3 and 7, half of the culture medium was replaced with fresh IL-2-containing medium. Once the cells had been in culture for roughly 10 days, the EasySep CD4+ T cell isolation kit was used to isolate CD4+ T cells by negative selection. Ficoll-Paque Plus gradient centrifugation was used to isolate PBMCs from whole blood, and the isolated PBMCs were then either used fresh or cryopreserved at -140C. Culture conditions were generally each tested in triplicate wells.

The junction carries 3 bases between V and J, which are trimmed by 2 bases and 2 bases respectively. CDR1 and CDR2 (ENHRY, SYGVKD) derive from the germline V gene. Taken from cysteine to phenylalanine, the CDR3 has 12 residues. Only CDR3 DNA remains: 36 bases, in frame from the first base. This sequence originates from a human donor who had recovered from COVID-19. Input material: CD4+ T cells from blood, cultured in vitro. Recombination linked TRBV10-3 to TRBJ2-5; too little of a D gene remains to name it. The nucleotides are TGTGCCATCAGTGAGAGACAAGAGACCCAGTACTTC. Its translation is CAISERQETQYF.